This passage covers 3 T cell receptor beta chains from one sample sequenced in a study of post-analysis software for immune sequencing data. Findings and limits, study-wide: Compared with controls, patients had more of five or six TRBV segments, including TRBV5-6, TRBV5-1 and TRBV20-1.

The TCR beta cDNA libraries contained unique molecular identifiers. TCRdb recomputed calls from the PCR reads with MiXCR, one row per CDR3 protein. The data show over 700,000 distinct CDR3 sequences, just under 30% seen once. For these TCRs, the target antigens are not known. The sequencing input was blood. These receptors all stem from a girl between 5 and 17 years old with multiple sclerosis.

In its sample, this clonotype was seen a few times. The rearrangement joins TRBV5-1 to TRBJ2-6; the D is unclear. The germline V gene has CDR1 SGHRS and CDR2 YFSETQ. The length of the CDR3 is 17 residues. Trimming removed 0 bases at V and 1 base at J, with 11 bases between. The CDR3 loop is CASSLGPGLSGANVLTF. As DNA, the CDR3 is TGCGCCAGCAGCTTGGGGCCCGGTCTATCTGGGGCCAACGTCCTGACTTTC. Filled out from reference TRBV5-1 and TRBJ2-6, the complete variable domain reads KAGVTQTPRYLIKTRGQQVTLSCSPISGHRSVSWYQQTPGQGLQFLFEYFSETQRNKGNFPGRFSGRQFSNSRSEMNVSTLELGDSALYLCASSLGPGLSGANVLTFGAGSRLTVL.

The V and J genes are TRBV9 and TRBJ1-1; 8 bases line up with TRBD1. V dropped 4 bases and J dropped 5; count of bases not matched to a gene: 7. The V gene's germline CDR1 is SGDLS and CDR2 YYNGEE. The CDR3 is made up of 14 amino acids. The CDR3 DNA reads as TGTGCCAGCAGCTCCCGGACAGGGCGGACTGAAGCTTTCTTT. Translated, it gives CASSSRTGRTEAFF.

This rearrangement joins TRBV20-1 to TRBJ2-4; D uncertain. Germline V gene data show CDR1 as DFQATT and CDR2 as SNEGSKA (reference sequence). The CDR3 consists of 14 residues. V lost 1 base and J lost 2, with 9 bases in between. The CDR3 here is CSARVGRSKNIQYF. Written as DNA, the CDR3 is TGCAGTGCTAGAGTGGGCAGATCCAAAAACATTCAGTACTTC.